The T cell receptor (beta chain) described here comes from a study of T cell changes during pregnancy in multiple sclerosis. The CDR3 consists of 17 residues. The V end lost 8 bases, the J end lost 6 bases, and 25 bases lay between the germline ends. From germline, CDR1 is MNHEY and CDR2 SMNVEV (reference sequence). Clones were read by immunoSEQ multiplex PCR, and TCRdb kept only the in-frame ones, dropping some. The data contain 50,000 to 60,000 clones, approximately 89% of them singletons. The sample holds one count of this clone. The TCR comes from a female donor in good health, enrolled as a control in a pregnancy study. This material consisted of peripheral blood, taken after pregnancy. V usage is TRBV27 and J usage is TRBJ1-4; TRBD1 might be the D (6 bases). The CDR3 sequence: CASFPYGGAEEDEKLFF. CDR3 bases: TGTGCCAGCTTCCCTTACGGGGGGGCGGAGGAGGATGAAAAACTGTTTTTT.